The 11 T cell receptor beta chains reported below all come from one sample, sequenced in a study of cytomegalovirus exposure and HLA in healthy donors. 13 Jbeta primers and 60 Vbeta primers were used for the PCR. Repertoires were generated with immunoSEQ multiplex PCR, while TCRdb's copy carries only in-frame clones and drops some. The sample records about 160,000 clones, 70% to 90% being singletons. The sample comprised PBMCs. Receptor source: a woman aged 18-29 years in good health and CMV-seronegative.

V gene TRBV13 combines with J gene TRBJ1-1, with D tentatively TRBD1 (6 bases). CDR3 length: 14 residues. Between the trimmed V and J ends, which lost 5 bases and 1 base, there was a span of 11 bases. Germline CDR1 and CDR2: PRHDT and FYEKMQ (reference sequence). The CDR3 protein is CASSPADRNTEAFF. CDR3 in DNA: TGTGCCAGCAGCCCAGCGGACAGGAACACTGAAGCTTTCTTT.

The chain combines TRBV18 with TRBJ2-3, with 11 bases fitting TRBD2. The CDR3 has 15 amino acids. With V trimmed by 4 bases and J by 0 bases, 0 bases remained unmatched. From germline, CDR1 is KGHSH and CDR2 LQKENI. The CDR3 loop reads CASSRTSGSTDTQYF. The CDR3 nucleotides read TGTGCCAGCTCACGGACTAGCGGGAGCACAGATACGCAGTATTTT.

The chain joins TRBV13 to TRBJ1-1; D call uncertain. CDR3 size: 13 residues. In germline, CDR1 is PRHDT, CDR2 FYEKMQ (reference sequence). The V gene lost 5 bases and the J gene lost 3 bases, with 10 bases spanning the gap. The CDR3 reads CASSLPSYTEAFF. CDR3 nucleotides: TGTGCCAGCAGCCTCCCCAGTTACACTGAAGCTTTCTTT.

The genes are TRBV21-1 and TRBJ2-5; the D call in the table, TRBD2, was not verified against the DNA. TRBV21-1 is listed as a pseudogene. This CDR3 region has 12 residues. The CDR3 sequence is CAETGLQETQYF. The CDR3, as DNA: TGTGCCGAGACGGGACTCCAAGAGACCCAGTACTTC.

The chain links TRBV27 to TRBJ2-2, with 9 bases lining up with TRBD1. Germline V CDR1 and CDR2: MNHEY, SMNVEV (reference sequence). The CDR3 runs 15 residues. The V segment lost 2 bases and the J segment 7 bases; nucleotides outside the gene matches: 5. This CDR3 reads CASSLRDRVYGELFF. The CDR3 DNA reads TGTGCCAGCAGTTTAAGGGACAGGGTTTACGGGGAGCTGTTTTTT.

The chain combines TRBV5-1 with TRBJ1-6, with 7 bases that match TRBD1. Germline values: CDR1 SGHRS, CDR2 YFSETQ. CDR3 length equals 14 residues. The ends lost 0 bases at V and 7 bases at J; junction bases unmatched: 1. CDR3 coding DNA: TGCGCCAGCAGCTTGGGGGACAGCAATTCACCCCTCCACTTT. This gives the protein CASSLGDSNSPLHF.

This clone was detected only a few times. The chain couples TRBV25-1 to TRBJ2-2, with TRBD2 as a possible D gene (6 bases). Germline V gene sequence: CDR1 MGHDK, CDR2 SYGVNS. This CDR3 region has 14 residues. Deletions cut 6 bases from V and 3 bases from J, with 11 bases between. This CDR3 reads CASSVWGDTGELFF. The DNA of the CDR3 is TGTGCCAGCAGCGTATGGGGGGACACCGGGGAGCTGTTTTTT.

The chain carries TRBV7-9 and TRBJ1-4, with D unclear. This CDR3 region has 13 residues. Trimming pared 1 base from V and 8 bases from J, leaving 8 bases between. Germline CDR1 SEHNR, CDR2 FQNEAQ (reference sequence). DNA for the CDR3: TGTGCCAGCAGCTTAGACATGTCAGAAAAACTGTTTTTT. This sequence encodes CASSLDMSEKLFF.

This sequence joins TRBV18 and TRBJ1-2; D is possibly TRBD1 (6 bases). The CDR3 spans 15 residues. Germline V CDR1 and CDR2: KGHSH, LQKENI. With 4 bases removed from V and 6 bases from J, the gap between germline ends came to 18 bases. The CDR3 reads CASSLPQGREDGYTF. As DNA, the CDR3 is TGTGCCAGCTCACTTCCACAGGGTCGGGAAGATGGCTACACCTTC.

The V call is TRBV2, the J call TRBJ1-2; D uncertain. V dropped 5 bases and J dropped 8 bases, with 15 bases sitting between them. Germline assignment: CDR1 SNHLY and CDR2 FYNNEI. The CDR3 is 13 amino acids. The CDR3: CASSTDREGGYTF. In DNA, the CDR3 is TGTGCCAGCAGTACAGACCGGGAAGGGGGCTACACCTTC.

The V call is TRBV14, the J call TRBJ1-5, with TRBD1 as a possible D gene (6 bases). Germline values: CDR1 SGHDN, CDR2 FVKESK. The CDR3 consists of 14 residues. V lost 4 bases, J lost 4 bases, and 11 bases lay in between. The CDR3 loop reads CASSLTGLNQPQHF. In DNA form, the CDR3 reads TGTGCCAGCAGCCTGACAGGTTTAAATCAGCCCCAGCATTTT.